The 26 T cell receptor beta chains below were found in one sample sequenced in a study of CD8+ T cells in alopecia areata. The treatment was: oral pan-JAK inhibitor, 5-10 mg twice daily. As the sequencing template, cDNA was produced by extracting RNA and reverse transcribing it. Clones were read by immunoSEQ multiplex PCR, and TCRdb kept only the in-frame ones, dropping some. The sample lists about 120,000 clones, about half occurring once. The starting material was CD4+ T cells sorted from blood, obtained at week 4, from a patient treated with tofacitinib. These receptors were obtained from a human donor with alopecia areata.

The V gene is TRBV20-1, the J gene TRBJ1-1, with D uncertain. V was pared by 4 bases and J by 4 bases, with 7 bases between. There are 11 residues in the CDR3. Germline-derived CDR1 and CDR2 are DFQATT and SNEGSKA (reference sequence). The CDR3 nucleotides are TGCAGTGCTACCCTGGGCACTGAAGCTTTCTTT. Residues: CSATLGTEAFF.

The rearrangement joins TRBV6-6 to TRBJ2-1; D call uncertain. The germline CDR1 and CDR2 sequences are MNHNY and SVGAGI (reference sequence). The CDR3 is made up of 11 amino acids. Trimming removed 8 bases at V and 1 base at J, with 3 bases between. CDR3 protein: CASVSYNEQFF. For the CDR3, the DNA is TGTGCCAGCGTGTCCTACAATGAGCAGTTCTTC.

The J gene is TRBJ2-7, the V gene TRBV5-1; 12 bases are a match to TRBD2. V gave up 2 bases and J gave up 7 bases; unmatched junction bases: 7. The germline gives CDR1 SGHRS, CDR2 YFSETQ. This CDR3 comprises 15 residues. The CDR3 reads CASSFLAGGEGEQYF. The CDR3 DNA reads TGCGCCAGCAGCTTCCTAGCGGGAGGGGAAGGGGAGCAGTACTTC.

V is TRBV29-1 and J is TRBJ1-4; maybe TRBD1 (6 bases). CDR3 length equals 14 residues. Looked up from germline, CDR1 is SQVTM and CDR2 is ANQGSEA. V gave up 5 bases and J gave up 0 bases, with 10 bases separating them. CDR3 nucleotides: TGCAGCGTTCGGGACACGGCAACTAATGAAAAACTGTTTTTT. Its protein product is CSVRDTATNEKLFF.

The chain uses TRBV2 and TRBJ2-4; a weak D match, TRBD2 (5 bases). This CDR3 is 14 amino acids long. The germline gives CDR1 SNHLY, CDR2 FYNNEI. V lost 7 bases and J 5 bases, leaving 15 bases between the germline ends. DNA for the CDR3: TGTGCCAGCATTAGCCTTGGGAGCGAAAACATTCAGTACTTC. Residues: CASISLGSENIQYF.

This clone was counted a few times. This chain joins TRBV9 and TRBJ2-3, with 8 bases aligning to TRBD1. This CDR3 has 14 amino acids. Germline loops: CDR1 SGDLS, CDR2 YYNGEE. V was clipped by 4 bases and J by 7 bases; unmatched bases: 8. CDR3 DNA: TGTGCCAGCAGCTATGGGACAGGTGTAAATACGCAGTATTTT. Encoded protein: CASSYGTGVNTQYF.

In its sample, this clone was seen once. The chain's CDR3 is CASSLATTGTLEAFF. CDR3 DNA: TGTGCCAGCAGCTTGGCCACGACAGGGACCCTGGAAGCTTTCTTT. The gene calls are TRBV5-4 and TRBJ1-1; 7 bases agree with TRBD1. V lost 0 bases to trimming and J lost 8 bases; unmatched junction nucleotides: 10. Germline assignment: CDR1 SGHNT and CDR2 YYREEE (reference sequence). The CDR3 loop spans 15 amino acids. Variable domain in full (rest from reference TRBV5-4 and TRBJ1-1): ETGVTQSPTHLIKTRGQQVTLRCSSQSGHNTVSWYQQALGQGPQFIFQYYREEENGRGNFPPRFSGLQFPNYSSELNVNALELDDSALYLCASSLATTGTLEAFFGQGTRLTVV.

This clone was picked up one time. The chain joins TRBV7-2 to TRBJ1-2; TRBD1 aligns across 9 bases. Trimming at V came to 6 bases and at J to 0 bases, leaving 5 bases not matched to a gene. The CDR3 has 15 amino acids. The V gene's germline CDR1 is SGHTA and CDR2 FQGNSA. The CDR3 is CASRSRQGANYGYTF. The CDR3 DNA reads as TGTGCCAGCAGGTCCCGACAGGGGGCTAACTATGGCTACACCTTC.

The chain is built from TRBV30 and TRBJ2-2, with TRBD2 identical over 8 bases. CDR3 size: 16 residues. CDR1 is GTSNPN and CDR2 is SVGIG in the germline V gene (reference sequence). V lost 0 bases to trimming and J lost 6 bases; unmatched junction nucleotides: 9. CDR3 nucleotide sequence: TGTGCCTGGAGTGTACAAGCGGGAGTAGGCGCCGGGGAGCTGTTTTTT. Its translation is CAWSVQAGVGAGELFF.

CDR3 sequence reads: CASSTGISNQPQHF. In DNA form, the CDR3 reads TGCGCCAGCAGCACCGGCATTAGCAATCAGCCCCAGCATTTT. The chain uses TRBV5-1 and TRBJ1-5; D is unclear. The V and J ends lost 4 bases and 0 bases respectively, with 8 bases between them. The germline gives CDR1 SGHRS, CDR2 YFSETQ. The CDR3 has 14 residues.

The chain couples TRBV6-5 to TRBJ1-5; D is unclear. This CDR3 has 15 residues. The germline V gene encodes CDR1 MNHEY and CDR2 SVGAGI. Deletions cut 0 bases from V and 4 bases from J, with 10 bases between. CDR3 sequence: CASSYSTGSNQPQHF. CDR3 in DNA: TGTGCCAGCAGTTACTCGACGGGGAGTAATCAGCCCCAGCATTTT.

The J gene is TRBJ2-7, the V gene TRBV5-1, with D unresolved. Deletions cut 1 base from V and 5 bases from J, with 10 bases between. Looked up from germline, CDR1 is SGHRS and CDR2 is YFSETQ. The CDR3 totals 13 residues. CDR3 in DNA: TGCGCCAGCAGCTTGAATTATGGGGACGAGCAGTACTTC. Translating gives CASSLNYGDEQYF.

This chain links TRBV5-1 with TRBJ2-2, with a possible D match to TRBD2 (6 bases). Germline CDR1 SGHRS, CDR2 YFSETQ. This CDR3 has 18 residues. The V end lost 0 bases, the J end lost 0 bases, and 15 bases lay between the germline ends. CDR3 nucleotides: TGCGCCAGCAGCTTGGGTCCCAGTACGGGGGCGAACACCGGGGAGCTGTTTTTT. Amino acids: CASSLGPSTGANTGELFF.

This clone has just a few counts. CDR3 loop: CASSLNGKDQPQHF. The CDR3 DNA sequence: TGCGCCAGCAGCTTGAACGGGAAGGATCAGCCCCAGCATTTT. The rearrangement uses TRBV5-1 and TRBJ1-5; D is unresolved. CDR1 and CDR2 (germline): SGHRS, YFSETQ. The V and J ends lost 1 base and 5 bases respectively, with 10 bases between them. This CDR3 spans 14 amino acids.

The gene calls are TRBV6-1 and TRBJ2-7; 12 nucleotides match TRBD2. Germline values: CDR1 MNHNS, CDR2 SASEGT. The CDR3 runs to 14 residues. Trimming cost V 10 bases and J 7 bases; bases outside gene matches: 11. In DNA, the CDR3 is TGTGCCATCAGCCGGACTAGCGGGAAGGGAGAGCAGTACTTC. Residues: CAISRTSGKGEQYF.

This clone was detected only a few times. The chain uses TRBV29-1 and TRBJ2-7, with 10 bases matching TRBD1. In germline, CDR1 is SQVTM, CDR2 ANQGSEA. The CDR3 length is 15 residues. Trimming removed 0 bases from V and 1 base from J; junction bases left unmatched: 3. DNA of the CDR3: TGCAGCGTTGAAGATCGGGACAGGGGTTCCTACGAGCAGTACTTC. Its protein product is CSVEDRDRGSYEQYF.

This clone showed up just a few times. This CDR3 reads CASSRTGGALRFYEQYF. The DNA of the CDR3 is TGTGCCAGCAGCAGAACAGGGGGAGCGTTGAGGTTCTACGAGCAGTACTTC. The rearrangement links TRBV21-1 to TRBJ2-7; the listed D gene, TRBD1, was not tested against the DNA. TRBV21-1 is termed a pseudogene. The CDR3 runs to 17 residues.

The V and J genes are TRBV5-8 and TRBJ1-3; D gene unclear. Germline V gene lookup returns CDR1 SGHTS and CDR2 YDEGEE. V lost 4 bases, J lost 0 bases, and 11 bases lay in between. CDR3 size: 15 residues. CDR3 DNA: TGTGCCAGCAGCCAGGACCGCTCCTCTGGAAACACCATATATTTT. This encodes CASSQDRSSGNTIYF.

The CDR3 is CASSFGQTYEQYF. In nucleotides, the CDR3 is TGCGCCAGCAGCTTTGGGCAGACCTACGAGCAGTACTTC. V is TRBV5-1 and J is TRBJ2-7; D gene uncertain. There are 13 residues in the CDR3. The V end lost 2 bases, the J end lost 2 bases, and 8 bases lay between the germline ends. Germline CDR1 and CDR2: SGHRS and YFSETQ.

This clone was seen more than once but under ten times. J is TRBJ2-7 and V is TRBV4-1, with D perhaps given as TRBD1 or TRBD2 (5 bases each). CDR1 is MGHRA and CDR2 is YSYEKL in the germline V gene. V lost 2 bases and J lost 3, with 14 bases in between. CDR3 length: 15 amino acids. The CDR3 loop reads CASSQSPLGVYEQYF. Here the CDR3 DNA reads TGCGCCAGCAGCCAATCCCCCCTGGGGGTCTACGAGCAGTACTTC.

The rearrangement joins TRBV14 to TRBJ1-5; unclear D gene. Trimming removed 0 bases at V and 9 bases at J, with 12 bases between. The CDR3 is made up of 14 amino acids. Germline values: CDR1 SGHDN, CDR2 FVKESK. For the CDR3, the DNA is TGTGCCAGCAGCCAAGAAAAAGGATGGCGGCCCCAGCATTTT. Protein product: CASSQEKGWRPQHF. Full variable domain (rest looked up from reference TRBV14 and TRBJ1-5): EAGVTQFPSHSVIEKGQTVTLRCDPISGHDNLYWYRRVMGKEIKFLLHFVKESKQDESGMPNNRFLAERTGGTYSTLKVQPAELEDSGVYFCASSQEKGWRPQHFGDGTRLSIL.

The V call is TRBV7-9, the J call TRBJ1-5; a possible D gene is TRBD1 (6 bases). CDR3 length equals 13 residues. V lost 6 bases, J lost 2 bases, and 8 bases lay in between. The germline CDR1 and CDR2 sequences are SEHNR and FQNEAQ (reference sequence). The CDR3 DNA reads TGTGCCAGCAGGGGGGCTGGCAATCAGCCCCAGCATTTT. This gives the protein CASRGAGNQPQHF.

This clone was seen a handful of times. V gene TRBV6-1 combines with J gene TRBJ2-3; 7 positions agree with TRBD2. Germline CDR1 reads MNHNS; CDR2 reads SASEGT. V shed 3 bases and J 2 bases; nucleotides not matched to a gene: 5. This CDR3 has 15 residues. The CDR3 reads CASSETSWYTDTQYF. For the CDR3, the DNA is TGTGCCAGCAGTGAGACTAGCTGGTACACAGATACGCAGTATTTT.

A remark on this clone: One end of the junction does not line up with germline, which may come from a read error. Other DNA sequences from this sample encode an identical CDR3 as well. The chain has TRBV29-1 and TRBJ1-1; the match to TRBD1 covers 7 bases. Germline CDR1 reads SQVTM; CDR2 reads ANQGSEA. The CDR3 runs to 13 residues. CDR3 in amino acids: CSVEGQANTEAFF. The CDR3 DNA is TGCAGCGTAGAAGGACAGGCGAACACTGAAGCTTTCTTT.

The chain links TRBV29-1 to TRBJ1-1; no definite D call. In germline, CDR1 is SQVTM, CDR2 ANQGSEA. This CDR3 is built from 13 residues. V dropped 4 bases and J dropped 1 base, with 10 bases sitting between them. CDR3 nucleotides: TGCAGCGTTGTTCAGCTACAGAACACTGAAGCTTTCTTT. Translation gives CSVVQLQNTEAFF.

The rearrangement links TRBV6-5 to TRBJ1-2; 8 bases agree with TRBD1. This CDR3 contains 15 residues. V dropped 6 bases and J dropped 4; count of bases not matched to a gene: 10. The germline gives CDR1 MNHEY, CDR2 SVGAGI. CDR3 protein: CASSRPGGAGYGYTF. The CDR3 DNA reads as TGTGCCAGCAGCCGACCAGGGGGCGCGGGCTATGGCTACACCTTC.